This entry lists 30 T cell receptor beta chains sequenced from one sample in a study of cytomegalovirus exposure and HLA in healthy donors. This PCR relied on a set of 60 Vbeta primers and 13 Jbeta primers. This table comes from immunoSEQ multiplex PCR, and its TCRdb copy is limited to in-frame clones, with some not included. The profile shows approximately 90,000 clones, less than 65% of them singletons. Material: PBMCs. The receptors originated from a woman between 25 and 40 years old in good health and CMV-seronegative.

The CDR3 here is CASREGDAATNEKLFF. Written as DNA, the CDR3 is TGTGCCAGCAGAGAGGGGGACGCGGCGACTAATGAAAAACTGTTTTTT. The chain employs TRBV28 and TRBJ1-4; the D gene is possibly TRBD1 (6 bases). The CDR3 loop spans 16 amino acids. Germline CDR1 is MDHEN and CDR2 is SYDVKM. Trimming stripped 6 bases from V and 2 bases from J, with 16 bases between. Full variable domain (rest looked up from reference TRBV28 and TRBJ1-4): DVKVTQSSRYLVKRTGEKVFLECVQDMDHENMFWYRQDPGLGLRLIYFSYDVKMKEKGDIPEGYSVSREKKERFSLILESASTNQTSMYLCASREGDAATNEKLFFGSGTQLSVL.

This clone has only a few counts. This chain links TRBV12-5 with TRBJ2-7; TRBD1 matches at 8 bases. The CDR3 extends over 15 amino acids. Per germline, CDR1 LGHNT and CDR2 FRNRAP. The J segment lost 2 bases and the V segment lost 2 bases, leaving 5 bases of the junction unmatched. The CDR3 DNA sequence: TGTGCTAGTGGTTTGCCTCAGGGGGCCGCCTACGAGCAGTACTTC. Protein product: CASGLPQGAAYEQYF.

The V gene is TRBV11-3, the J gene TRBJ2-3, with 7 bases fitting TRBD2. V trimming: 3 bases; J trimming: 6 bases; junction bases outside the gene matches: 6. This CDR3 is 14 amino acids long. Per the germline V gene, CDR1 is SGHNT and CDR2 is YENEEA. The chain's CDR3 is CASSFGLGTDTQYF. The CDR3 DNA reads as TGTGCCAGCAGCTTCGGACTAGGGACGGATACGCAGTATTTT.

CDR3 loop: CASSQGQGAYEQYF. CDR3 bases: TGTGCCAGCAGCCAGGGACAGGGGGCCTACGAGCAGTACTTC. The chain employs TRBV4-2 and TRBJ2-7; TRBD1 matches at 11 bases. The V and J ends lost 3 bases and 2 bases, in that order; junction bases with no gene match: 0. Germline CDR1 and CDR2: LGHNA and YNFKEQ. CDR3 size: 14 residues.

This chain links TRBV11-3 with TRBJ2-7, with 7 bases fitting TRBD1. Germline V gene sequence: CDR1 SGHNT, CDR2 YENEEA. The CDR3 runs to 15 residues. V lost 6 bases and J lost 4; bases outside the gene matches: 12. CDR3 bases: TGTGCCAGCAGGACGATCGACAGGGATCAGTACGAGCAGTACTTC. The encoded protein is CASRTIDRDQYEQYF.

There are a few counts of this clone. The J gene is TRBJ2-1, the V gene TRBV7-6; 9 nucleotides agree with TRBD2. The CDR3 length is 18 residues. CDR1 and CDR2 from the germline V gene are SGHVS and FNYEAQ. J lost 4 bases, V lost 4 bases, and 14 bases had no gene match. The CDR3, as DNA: TGTGCCAGCAGCTCCTCGTCTATCCCTAGCGGGAAATACAATGAGCAGTTCTTC. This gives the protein CASSSSSIPSGKYNEQFF.

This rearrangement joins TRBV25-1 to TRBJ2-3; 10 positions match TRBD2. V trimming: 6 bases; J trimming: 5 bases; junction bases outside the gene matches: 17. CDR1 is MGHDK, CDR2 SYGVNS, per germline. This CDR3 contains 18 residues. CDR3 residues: CASREGLAGAPVKDTQYF. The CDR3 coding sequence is TGTGCCAGCAGGGAGGGGCTAGCGGGGGCCCCGGTGAAAGATACGCAGTATTTT.

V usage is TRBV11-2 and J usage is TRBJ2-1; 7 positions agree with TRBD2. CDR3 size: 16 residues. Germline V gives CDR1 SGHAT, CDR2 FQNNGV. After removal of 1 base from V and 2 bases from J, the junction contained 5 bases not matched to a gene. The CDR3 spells CASSLGRSGPYNEQFF. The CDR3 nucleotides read TGTGCCAGCAGCTTAGGGCGTAGCGGGCCCTACAATGAGCAGTTCTTC.

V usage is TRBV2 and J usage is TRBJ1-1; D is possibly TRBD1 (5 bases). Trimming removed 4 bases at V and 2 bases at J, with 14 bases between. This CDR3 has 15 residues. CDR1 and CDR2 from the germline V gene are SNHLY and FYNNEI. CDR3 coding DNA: TGTGCCAGCAGTGTAGGTAGCCAGGGAAACACTGAAGCTTTCTTT. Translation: CASSVGSQGNTEAFF.

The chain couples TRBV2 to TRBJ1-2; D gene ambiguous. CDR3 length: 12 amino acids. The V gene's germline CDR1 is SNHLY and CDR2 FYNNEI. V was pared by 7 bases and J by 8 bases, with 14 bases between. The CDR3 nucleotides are TGTGCCAGCAAACAGTCCTCACAGGGCTACACCTTC. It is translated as CASKQSSQGYTF.

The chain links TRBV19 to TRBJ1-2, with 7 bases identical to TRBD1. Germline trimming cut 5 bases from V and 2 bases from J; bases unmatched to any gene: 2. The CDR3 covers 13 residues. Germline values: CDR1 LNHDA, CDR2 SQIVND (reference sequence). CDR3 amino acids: CASSLRGNYGYTF. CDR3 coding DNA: TGTGCCAGTAGTCTCAGGGGGAACTATGGCTACACCTTC.

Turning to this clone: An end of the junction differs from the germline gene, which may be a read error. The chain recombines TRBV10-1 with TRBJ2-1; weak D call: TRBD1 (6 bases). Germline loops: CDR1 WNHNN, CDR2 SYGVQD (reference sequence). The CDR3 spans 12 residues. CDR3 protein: CASSDRDTRPIF. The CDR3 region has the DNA TGCGCCAGCAGTGACCGGGACACCCGACCGATCTTC.

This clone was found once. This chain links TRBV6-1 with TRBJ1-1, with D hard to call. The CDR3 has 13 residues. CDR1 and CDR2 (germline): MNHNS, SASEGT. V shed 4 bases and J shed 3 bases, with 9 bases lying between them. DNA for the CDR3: TGTGCCAGCAGTGCCGGACTGGACACTGAAGCTTTCTTT. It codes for CASSAGLDTEAFF.

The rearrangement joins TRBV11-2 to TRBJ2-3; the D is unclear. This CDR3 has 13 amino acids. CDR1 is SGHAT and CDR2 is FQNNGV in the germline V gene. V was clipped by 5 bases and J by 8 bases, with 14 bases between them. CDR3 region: CASSAGPPSTQYF. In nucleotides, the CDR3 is TGTGCCAGCAGCGCTGGCCCCCCCAGTACGCAGTATTTT.

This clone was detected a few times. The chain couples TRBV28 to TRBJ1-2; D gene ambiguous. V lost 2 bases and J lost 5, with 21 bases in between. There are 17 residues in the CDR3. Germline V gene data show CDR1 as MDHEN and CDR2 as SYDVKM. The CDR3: CASSLRGQSRGPYGYTF. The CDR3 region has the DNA TGTGCCAGCAGTTTAAGAGGGCAGTCCCGGGGTCCTTATGGCTACACCTTC.

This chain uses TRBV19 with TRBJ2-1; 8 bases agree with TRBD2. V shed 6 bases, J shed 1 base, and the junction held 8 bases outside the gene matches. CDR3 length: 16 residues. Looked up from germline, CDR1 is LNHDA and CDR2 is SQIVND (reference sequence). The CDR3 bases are TGTGCCAGTAGAGGAGCGGGAGTTACATCCTACAATGAGCAGTTCTTC. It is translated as CASRGAGVTSYNEQFF.

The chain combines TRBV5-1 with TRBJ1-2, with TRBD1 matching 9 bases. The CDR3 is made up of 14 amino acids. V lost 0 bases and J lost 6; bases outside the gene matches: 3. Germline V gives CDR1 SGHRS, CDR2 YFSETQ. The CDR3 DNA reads TGCGCCAGCAGCTTGGACTGGACAGGGGATGGCTACACCTTC. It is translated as CASSLDWTGDGYTF.

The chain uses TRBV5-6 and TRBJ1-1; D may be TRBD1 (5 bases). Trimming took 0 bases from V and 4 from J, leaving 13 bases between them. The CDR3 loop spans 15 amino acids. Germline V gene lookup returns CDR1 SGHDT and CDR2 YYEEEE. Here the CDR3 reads CASSLAPRVGTEAFF. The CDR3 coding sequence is TGTGCCAGCAGCTTGGCCCCCAGGGTGGGCACTGAAGCTTTCTTT.

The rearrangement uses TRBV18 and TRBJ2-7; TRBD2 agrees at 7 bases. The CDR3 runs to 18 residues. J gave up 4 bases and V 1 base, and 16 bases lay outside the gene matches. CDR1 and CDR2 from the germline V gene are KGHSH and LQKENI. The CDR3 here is CASSPRGSGSGASYEQYF. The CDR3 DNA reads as TGTGCCAGCTCACCACGGGGTTCGGGCAGCGGGGCTTCGTACGAGCAGTACTTC.

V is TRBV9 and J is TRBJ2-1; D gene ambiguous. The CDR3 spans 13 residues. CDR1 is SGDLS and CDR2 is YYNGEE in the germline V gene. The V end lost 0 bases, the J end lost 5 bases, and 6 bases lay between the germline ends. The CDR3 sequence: CASSVAVNNEQFF. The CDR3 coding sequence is TGTGCCAGCAGCGTAGCGGTTAACAATGAGCAGTTCTTC.

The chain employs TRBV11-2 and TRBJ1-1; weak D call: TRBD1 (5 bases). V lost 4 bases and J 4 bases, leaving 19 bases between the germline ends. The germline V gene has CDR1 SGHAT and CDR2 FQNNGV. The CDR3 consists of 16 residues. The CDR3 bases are TGTGCCAGCAGCTCTTTCGACAGACCCTTGGGCACTGAAGCTTTCTTT. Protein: CASSSFDRPLGTEAFF.

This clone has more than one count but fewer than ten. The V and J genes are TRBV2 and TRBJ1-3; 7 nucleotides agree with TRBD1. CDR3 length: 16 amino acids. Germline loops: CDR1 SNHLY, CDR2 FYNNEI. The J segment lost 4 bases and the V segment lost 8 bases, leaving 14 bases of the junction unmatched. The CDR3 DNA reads TGTGCCAGCGACGATTCGACAGGGATGGGAGGAAACACCATATATTTT. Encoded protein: CASDDSTGMGGNTIYF.

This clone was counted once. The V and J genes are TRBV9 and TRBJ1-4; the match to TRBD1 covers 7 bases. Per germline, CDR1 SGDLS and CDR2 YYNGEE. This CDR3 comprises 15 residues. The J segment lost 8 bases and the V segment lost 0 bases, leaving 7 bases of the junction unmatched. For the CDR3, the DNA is TGTGCCAGCAGCGTAGAAGACAGGGTTCGGGAAAAACTGTTTTTT. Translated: CASSVEDRVREKLFF.

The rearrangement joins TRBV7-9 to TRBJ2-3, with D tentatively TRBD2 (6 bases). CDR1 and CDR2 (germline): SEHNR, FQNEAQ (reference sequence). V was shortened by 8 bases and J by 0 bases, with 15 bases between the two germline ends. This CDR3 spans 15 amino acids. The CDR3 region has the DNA TGTGCCAGCGGCCTAGGAGGAGGGAGCACAGATACGCAGTATTTT. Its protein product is CASGLGGGSTDTQYF.

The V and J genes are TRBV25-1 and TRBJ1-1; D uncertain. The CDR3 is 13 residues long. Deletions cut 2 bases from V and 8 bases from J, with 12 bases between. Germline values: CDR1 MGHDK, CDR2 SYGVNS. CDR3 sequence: CASSERLTGEAFF. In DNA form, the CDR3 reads TGTGCCAGCAGTGAAAGGCTAACGGGGGAAGCTTTCTTT. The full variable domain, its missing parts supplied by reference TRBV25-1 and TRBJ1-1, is EADIYQTPRYLVIGTGKKITLECSQTMGHDKMYWYQQDPGMELHLIHYSYGVNSTEKGDLSSESTVSRIRTEHFPLTLESARPSHTSQYLCASSERLTGEAFFGQGTRLTVV.

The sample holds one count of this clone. The chain's CDR3 is CASSFPSGGANEQFF. Here the CDR3 DNA reads TGTGCCAGCAGCTTCCCTAGCGGGGGGGCGAATGAGCAGTTCTTC. The chain is built from TRBV5-4 and TRBJ2-1; 12 bases are shared with TRBD2. From germline, CDR1 is SGHNT and CDR2 YYREEE (reference sequence). The trim removed 2 bases at V and 7 bases at J, leaving 4 bases unmatched. The CDR3 sequence is 15 residues long.

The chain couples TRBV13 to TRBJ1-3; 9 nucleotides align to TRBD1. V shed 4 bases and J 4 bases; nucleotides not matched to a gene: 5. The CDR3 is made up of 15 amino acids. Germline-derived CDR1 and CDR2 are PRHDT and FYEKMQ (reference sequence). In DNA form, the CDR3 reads TGTGCCAGCAGCTCCTGGACAGGGGCGGGAAACACCATATATTTT. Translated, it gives CASSSWTGAGNTIYF.

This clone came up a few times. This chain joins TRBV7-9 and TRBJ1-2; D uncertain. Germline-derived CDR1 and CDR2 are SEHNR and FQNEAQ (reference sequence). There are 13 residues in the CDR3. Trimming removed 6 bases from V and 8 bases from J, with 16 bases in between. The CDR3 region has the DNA TGTGCCAGCAGGACCGGAGGGAACGTAGGCTACACCTTC. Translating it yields CASRTGGNVGYTF.

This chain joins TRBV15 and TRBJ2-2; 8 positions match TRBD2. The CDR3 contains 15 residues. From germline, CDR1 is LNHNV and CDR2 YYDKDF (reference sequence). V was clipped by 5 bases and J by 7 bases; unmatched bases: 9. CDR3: CATSVAGTRGGELFF. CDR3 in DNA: TGTGCCACCAGCGTAGCCGGGACTAGGGGCGGGGAGCTGTTTTTT.

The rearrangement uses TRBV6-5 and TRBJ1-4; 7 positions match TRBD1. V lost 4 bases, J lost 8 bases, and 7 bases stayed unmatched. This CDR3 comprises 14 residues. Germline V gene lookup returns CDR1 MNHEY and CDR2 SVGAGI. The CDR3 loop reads CASSSGTEREKLFF. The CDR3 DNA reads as TGTGCCAGCAGTTCAGGGACAGAAAGGGAAAAACTGTTTTTT.